This is a list of T cell receptor beta chains from one sample in a study of tumor-infiltrating lymphocytes in localized non-small cell lung cancer. Clones were sequenced by immunoSEQ multiplex PCR, and TCRdb holds only the in-frame ones, with some missing. Here the sample spans approximately 9,900 clones, 60% to 80% being singletons. The sample was lung tumor tissue. The receptors were sampled from a human donor with non-small cell lung cancer. CDR3s include the opening cysteine and the closing phenylalanine or tryptophan.

V	J	CDR3
TRBV9	TRBJ2-3	CASSVEIGVAGTSTDTQYF
TRBV6-5	TRBJ2-7	CASSFSGASYEQYF
TRBV18	TRBJ2-5	CASSPTYRGVVGRLQETQYF
TRBV9	TRBJ2-1	CASSPVAGDEQFF
TRBV10-3	TRBJ1-4	CAISESPLGGEKLFF
TRBV5-1	TRBJ2-2	CASAFWENTGELFF
TRBV7-2	TRBJ1-1	CASSLARWTAGTEAFF
TRBV27	TRBJ1-2	CASRLAGQVDGYTF
TRBV5-1	TRBJ1-2	CASSSAGQVRGYTF
TRBV6-4	TRBJ1-5	CASSAVTGAQPQHF
TRBV5-6	TRBJ2-7	CASSQGLPGEQYF
TRBV18	TRBJ1-3	CASSPPGQGSSGNTIYF
TRBV6-5	TRBJ1-6	CASQEQGGSPLHF
TRBV7-9	TRBJ1-4	CASSSYTGGNEKLFF
TRBV28	TRBJ2-7	CASTAGSYEQYF
TRBV5-6	TRBJ2-7	CASTPRDFTYEQYF
TRBV7-2	TRBJ1-1	CASRVGSTEAFF
TRBV7-2	TRBJ1-5	CASSRENGQPQHF
TRBV5-5	TRBJ1-1	CASSLEGYKGTEAFF
TRBV6-1	TRBJ1-1	CASKTGINTEAFF
TRBV6-5	TRBJ1-6	CASSYSKGRGSPLHF
TRBV6-5	TRBJ1-1	CATTGTGGRAFF
TRBV7-2	TRBJ1-5	CASSEGQIYQPQHF